This TCR beta chain was found in a study of blood T cell repertoires in COVID-19. Germline values: CDR1 SEHNR, CDR2 FQNEAQ (reference sequence). This CDR3 has 14 amino acids. Trimming left V 5 bases short and J 6 bases short, with 13 bases between. Using immunoSEQ multiplex PCR, the repertoire was profiled, and TCRdb retains in-frame clones only, with some absent. The data hold about 250,000 clones, with nearly 90% observed a single time. The sample comprised PBMCs or T cells enriched from blood (not recorded which). The receptor was isolated from a woman aged 25 to 45 with acute COVID-19. The chain uses TRBV7-9 and TRBJ1-4, with a possible D match to TRBD1 (5 bases). As DNA, the CDR3 is TGTGCCAGCAGCCCACAGGTTCGGGATGAAAAACTGTTTTTT. Translated, it gives CASSPQVRDEKLFF.